The present TCR beta chain was sequenced within a study of T cells in localized non-small cell lung cancer. Regarding the study as a whole: Since sequencing was restricted to only one region of the tumor, intratumor heterogeneity remains a possibility.

The CDR3 sequence is 15 residues long. The germline V gene has CDR1 MNHEY and CDR2 SVGAGI. V lost 3 bases, J lost 1 base, and 4 bases stayed unmatched. The assay was immunoSEQ multiplex PCR, and TCRdb's table has in-frame clones only and misses some. The table includes about 20,000 clones, around 86% detected once. With regard to this clone: Its matching antigen is unknown.

This receptor was obtained from a man aged 40 to 70 with stage II squamous cell lung carcinoma. Sequenced material: PBMCs, taken before any cancer treatment. The rearrangement joins TRBV6-5 to TRBJ1-1, with TRBD1 identical over 8 bases. The CDR3 loop reads CASSYYGTGNTEAFF. For the CDR3, the DNA is TGTGCCAGCAGTTATTACGGGACAGGGAACACTGAAGCTTTCTTT.